The sequence of this TCR beta chain was determined in a study of tumor and adjacent non-tumor tissue in lung cancer (dated by TCRdb to about 2018). Study-level background: The cohort included around eleven adenocarcinoma, a couple of squamous cell carcinoma and 1 small cell lung cancer patients. Sequencing produced about 130,000,000 productive TCRbeta reads in total, an average of about 4.17 million reads per sample. The study compared bulk TCRbeta repertoires from lung tumor tissue and matched distant non-tumor lung tissue of over 13 lung cancer patients. Some 31 paired specimens, one tumor and one normal lung sample per patient, were profiled by TCRbeta CDR3 sequencing. The roughly 15 patients were aged roughly 31 to 80 years, included about ten men and 5 women, and had TNM stage I to III disease.

RNA was extracted from bulk unsorted tissue and checked for quality with a NanoDrop ND-1000 and an Agilent 2100. The donors were newly diagnosed lung cancer patients admitted for thoracic surgery in China from August to November 2014 who had not received prior chemotherapy. Patients who had received previous radiotherapy or chemotherapy, or who had another concurrent cancer, were excluded from the study. Surgical tissue pieces of roughly 1-2.2 cm3 were preserved in RNAlater solution and stored at -80 °C until use. Library preparation used multiplex PCR. The instrument given in TCRdb is Illumina HiSeq 2500. TCRbeta libraries were built by three rounds of nested PCR using primers (Table S4), following protocols modified from ARM-PCR. PCR products of 200-500 bp were gel-excised and purified with the QIAquick gel extraction kit before sequencing. Per the original workflow: Reads were cleaned using Trimmomatic, were merged into complete CDR3 sequences using FLASH, and were assigned to V(D)J germline segments using MiTCR. Clonal diversity was calculated as the inverse Simpson's index using VDJtools. A read counted as productive if the sequence was in-frame and lacked a premature stop codon. The public reads were reprocessed in TCRdb via fastp at Q25 and MiXCR, keeping in-frame beta chains. When rows share a CDR3 protein, they turn into one entry using the most common DNA and genes. The V and J calls reflect TCRdb's pipeline rather than the authors' work. Present in this sample are fewer than 120,000 distinct CDR3 sequences, over 75% of which were seen just once. The ten largest clonotypes hold 20% to 25% of the sample.

CDR1 SGHRS and CDR2 YFSETQ were looked up in the germline V gene. Reading from cysteine to phenylalanine, the CDR3 counts 14 amino acids. The CDR3 DNA has 42 bases and is translated from base 1. Relative to germline, V is 2 bases shorter and J is 3 bases shorter, with 11 bases between their ends. On this clonotype itself: Its antigen remains undetermined. With a much larger clone just one base away, this may be a read error.

On the study overall, not on this receptor specifically: The methods do not name the sequencing platform or mention unique molecular identifiers. Tumor tissue showed significantly higher TCR diversity (inverse Simpson) than normal lung tissue, at 431.37 vs 166.20 (P = 0.0075, Mann-Whitney U test). With only roughly 16 patients in the cohort, the authors noted that larger samples and more detailed clinical data are needed. The top 100 clones made up a significantly larger cumulative share of the repertoire in normal lung than in tumor tissue. TCR diversity was significantly higher in younger patients, and greater tumor TCR diversity was associated with shorter overall survival and shorter disease-free survival. Peripheral blood was not sequenced, so blood TCRbeta repertoires were not examined in the lung cancer patients of the study.

Specimen: lung tumor tissue. The sequence came from a man between 65 and 79 years old with non-small cell lung cancer. The chain employs TRBV5-1 and TRBJ1-1; a weak D assignment points to TRBD1 (5 bases agree). The sequenced DNA: TGCGCCAGCAGCTTCTACAGGATTCACACTGAAGCTTTCTTT. The resulting protein is CASSFYRIHTEAFF.